This TCR beta chain is from a study of cytomegalovirus exposure and HLA in healthy donors. Background on the study: Findings of an earlier analysis included more than 90 million unique TCR beta sequences from some 180 million T cells.

Notes on this clone: Its specificity is not known.

The V segment lost 0 bases and the J segment 9 bases; nucleotides outside the gene matches: 11. The CDR3 length is 17 residues. The germline V gene has CDR1 MGHRA and CDR2 YSYEKL. Primers: 60 Vbeta forward and 13 Jbeta reverse. Per the study methods: Roughly 80 million unique TCR beta chains, roughly 11 million of them shared, were counted by a later analysis. Sequencing used immunoSEQ multiplex PCR; TCRdb keeps in-frame clones, though not all of them. V and J calls and clone size are those listed in that table; D and trimming were worked out from the DNA. The sample lists fewer than 250,000 clones; about 77% were seen once. Broader study findings: Among the CMV-associated chains, a few were confirmed in vitro as specific for CMV antigens. Some V segments, TRBV6-2 and TRBV6-3 among them, were indistinguishable and were therefore excluded.

The material sequenced was PBMCs. The clonotype originates from a woman in her twenties or thirties in good health and CMV-seronegative. The chain combines TRBV4-1 with TRBJ1-6, with 7 bases that match TRBD1. The CDR3 loop reads CASSQEGPERGLSPLHF. In DNA form, the CDR3 reads TGCGCCAGCAGCCAAGAAGGCCCCGAAAGGGGGCTTTCACCCCTCCACTTT.